This TCR beta chain was sequenced during a study of response to subunit inactivated influenza vaccine. Only a few counts were recorded for this clonotype. The antigen remains undetermined. TCRdb re-analysed the RT-PCR reads in MiXCR, keeping a single row per CDR3 protein. In the table there are around 760,000 distinct CDR3 sequences, approximately 15% of which are singletons. General study points: Authors suggested each seasonal influenza vaccination recruits few new T cells.

This receptor was obtained from a man aged 45-65 years who received an inactivated influenza vaccine. The source was PBMCs from blood, collected 14 to 15 days before vaccination.

This CDR3 reads CASSQIAVRGHGYTF. The CDR3 coding sequence is TGCGCCAGCAGCCAAATCGCGGTCAGGGGGCATGGCTACACCTTC. The rearrangement joins TRBV4-3 to TRBJ1-2; TRBD1 aligns across 8 bases. Unmatched junction bases numbered 8, after V lost 2 bases and J lost 6 bases. CDR1 is LGHNA and CDR2 is YSLEER in the germline V gene. This CDR3 comprises 15 residues.